Included here is one T cell receptor beta chain sequence, with context. Its antigen is unknown. A junction boundary mismatches the germline segment, possibly from a read error. Active tuberculosis patients were HIV-seronegative South African adults aged 18 years or older with a new diagnosis. Active tuberculosis was confirmed by positive sputum smear microscopy and/or positive M. tuberculosis culture. Immunosequencing was performed on unsorted cryopreserved PBMC, with 75,000 to 100,000 T cells per clinical donor covered on average. The data were taken from a study of T cells in tuberculosis (dated by TCRdb to the late 2010s). Some background on the complete study: To characterize T cells specific for the mycobacterial lipid antigen glucose monomycolate (GMM), the study used CD1B tetramers together with high-throughput TCR immunosequencing. PBMC from active tuberculosis patients were archived either before standard anti-tuberculosis treatment began or within 7 days of its start. IGRA-negative adolescents, IGRA-positive adolescents with latent tuberculosis and adults with active tuberculosis, more than 9 per group, were compared in a South African clinical cohort. Results and caveats for the whole study, not just this receptor: Clinical samples were selected based on the availability of cryopreserved specimens, with adults included as active tuberculosis cases and adolescents included as controls. The smaller NN-distances were partly driven by shorter CDR3-alpha lengths in active tuberculosis patients, and the difference for TCR-beta did not reach statistical significance. An accuracy of just under 90% (AUROC around 0.87) was reached by a classifier using the diverse GMM-specific repertoire, compared with around 70% accuracy when GEM motif frequencies were used. Active tuberculosis TCR-alpha repertoires showed smaller mean NN-distances to GMM-specific TCRs than IGRA-negative controls, suggesting clonal expansion of these TCRs.

The CDR3 spans 15 residues, from the cysteine through the phenylalanine. Only the CDR3 DNA is retained, 45 bases long and in frame from the first base. Looking up the germline V gene yields CDR1 SNHLY and CDR2 FYNNEI. The immunoSEQ multiplex PCR assay was used to generate TCR libraries, with TCR-beta and/or TCR-alpha/delta assays applied to each sample. Amplified TCR libraries were sequenced on the Illumina high-throughput platform. Per the authors' processing: Clustering and dimensionality reduction were performed using pairwise TCRdist distances among GMM-specific receptors from ex vivo sorted or in vitro expanded T cells. Each clinical repertoire was scored by mean NN-distance, the average TCRdist to the nearest 10% of tetramer-positive reference sequences. GEM TCR motif frequency was computed as the fraction of unique TCRs matching known GEM sequences by V/J usage and CDR3 length. Active tuberculosis was classified by linear discriminant analysis with leave-one-out cross-validation, implemented in scikit-learn. What TCRdb holds here is the immuneACCESS table cut down to in-frame rearrangements. Part of the clones is not present; checked against another copy, under half of the missing clones reflect an unresolved V gene, and the others are unexplained. Clone size and the V and J calls come from that table; the DNA yielded D and trimming. The sample table holds 9,500 to 12,000 clones, of which approximately 94% were seen once. The top ten clones comprise roughly 13% of the sample.

Here the chain combines TRBV2 and TRBJ1-3; the D region possibly corresponds to TRBD1 (6 bases align). Sequencing input: PBMCs. This receptor was obtained from an adult with tuberculosis. The nucleotide sequence reads as follows: TGTGCCAGCAGAGAAGACAGGCTCTCTGGAAACACCATATATTTT. It codes for CASREDRLSGNTIYF.